The sequence of this T cell receptor beta chain was determined in a study of T cell repertoires in cytomegalovirus infection. Study overall: Peptides in the study included HLA-C-restricted and HLA-B-restricted CMV epitopes. Public TCR beta signatures marked donors with CMV infection and the matching HLA.

One entry per CDR3 protein results from TCRdb running MiXCR on the reads. The table records some 940,000 distinct CDR3 sequences, roughly 31% of them present only once. CDR1 and CDR2 from the germline V gene are MGHRA and YSYEKL. CDR3 length: 17 residues. V shed 0 bases, J shed 6 bases, and the junction held 8 bases outside the gene matches. Worth noting for this clonotype: As yet, its antigen is unknown.

General study points: The cumulative frequency of public TCR beta families identified carriers of CMV plus the relevant HLA. Dominating the ex vivo response were HLA-C-restricted CMV-specific TCR beta clonotypes.

This chain joins TRBV4-1 and TRBJ2-1; TRBD2 agrees at 10 bases. The sample here was cultured CD8+ T cells from PBMCs, taken from culture after CMV antigen stimulation. This TCR derives from a human donor in good health (CMV status not recorded). Some clones in this sample may be carry-over from other donors' samples. DNA of the CDR3: TGCGCCAGCAGCCAAGATGAAGCGGGGGGGCATCGCAATGAGCAGTTCTTC. It codes for CASSQDEAGGHRNEQFF.